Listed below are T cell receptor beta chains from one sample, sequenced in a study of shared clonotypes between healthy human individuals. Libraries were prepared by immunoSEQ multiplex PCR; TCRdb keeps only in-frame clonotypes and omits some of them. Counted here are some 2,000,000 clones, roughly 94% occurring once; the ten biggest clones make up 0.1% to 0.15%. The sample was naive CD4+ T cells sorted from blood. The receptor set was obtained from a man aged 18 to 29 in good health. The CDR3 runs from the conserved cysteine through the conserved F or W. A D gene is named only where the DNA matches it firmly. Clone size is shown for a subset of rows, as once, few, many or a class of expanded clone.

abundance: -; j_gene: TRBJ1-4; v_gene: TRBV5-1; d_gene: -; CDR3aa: CASSLGRTATNEKLFF; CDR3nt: TGCGCCAGCAGCCTGGGACGGACTGCAACTAATGAAAAACTGTTTTTT
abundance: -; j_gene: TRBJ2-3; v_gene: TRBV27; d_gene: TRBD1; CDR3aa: CASSTRTGGVTDTQYF; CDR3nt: TGTGCCAGCAGTACAAGGACAGGGGGGGTCACAGATACGCAGTATTTT
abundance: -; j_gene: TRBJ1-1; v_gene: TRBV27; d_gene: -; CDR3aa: CASSPSPPTEAFF; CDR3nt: TGTGCCAGCAGTCCATCGCCGCCCACTGAAGCTTTCTTT
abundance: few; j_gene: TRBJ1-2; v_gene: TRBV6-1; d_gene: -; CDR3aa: CASSENNYGYTF; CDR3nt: TGTGCCAGCAGTGAAAACAACTATGGCTACACCTTC
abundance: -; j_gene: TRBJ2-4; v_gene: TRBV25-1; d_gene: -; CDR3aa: CASSGRGSGAKNIQYF; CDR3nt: TGTGCCAGCAGCGGCAGGGGAAGCGGAGCCAAAAACATTCAGTACTTC
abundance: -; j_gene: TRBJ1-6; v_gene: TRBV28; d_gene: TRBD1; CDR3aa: CASSIHSTGTLHF; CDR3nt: TGTGCCAGCAGCATCCACTCGACAGGGACGCTCCACTTT
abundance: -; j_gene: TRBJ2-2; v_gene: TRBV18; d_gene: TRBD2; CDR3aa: CASSPLSLAGNTGELFF; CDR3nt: TGTGCCAGCTCACCACTTTCCCTAGCGGGTAACACCGGGGAGCTGTTTTTT
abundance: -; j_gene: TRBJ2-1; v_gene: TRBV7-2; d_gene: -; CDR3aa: CASSLDRVVASHNEQFF; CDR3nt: TGTGCCAGCAGCTTAGATCGGGTGGTAGCAAGCCACAATGAGCAGTTCTTC
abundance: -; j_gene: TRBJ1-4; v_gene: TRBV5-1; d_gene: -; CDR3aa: CASSPGVPGQRTNEKLFF; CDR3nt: TGCGCCAGCAGCCCTGGGGTCCCGGGACAACGAACTAATGAAAAACTGTTTTTT
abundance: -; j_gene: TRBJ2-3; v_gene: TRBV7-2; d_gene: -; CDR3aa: CASSSRPINTQYF; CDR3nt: TGTGCCAGCAGCTCCCGGCCGATTAATACGCAGTATTTT
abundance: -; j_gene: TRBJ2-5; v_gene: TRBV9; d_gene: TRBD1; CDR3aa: CASSVGDSKPETQYF; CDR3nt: TGTGCCAGCAGCGTAGGGGACAGCAAGCCTGAGACCCAGTACTTC